The 21 T cell receptor beta chains below come from one sample, sequenced in a study of blood T cell repertoires in COVID-19. The assay was immunoSEQ multiplex PCR, and TCRdb's table has in-frame clones only and misses some. The table shows about 46,000 clones, with 90% occurring only once. The source material was peripheral blood. The receptors were sampled from a man aged 65 to 85 with active COVID-19.

In DNA form, the CDR3 reads TGTGCCAGCAGCTTAGATCGGCTAGCGGGGGCCTACGAGCAGTACTTC. Its protein is CASSLDRLAGAYEQYF. V usage is TRBV11-2 and J usage is TRBJ2-7; TRBD2 matches 10 bases. Germline trimming cut 0 bases from V and 2 bases from J; bases unmatched to any gene: 4. Germline V gene data show CDR1 as SGHAT and CDR2 as FQNNGV. The CDR3 runs 16 residues. Filled out from reference TRBV11-2 and TRBJ2-7, the complete variable domain reads EAGVAQSPRYKIIEKRQSVAFWCNPISGHATLYWYQQILGQGPKLLIQFQNNGVVDDSQLPKDRFSAERLKGVDSTLKIQPAKLEDSAVYLCASSLDRLAGAYEQYFGPGTRLTVT.

This clone has a single count. The chain has TRBV5-1 and TRBJ1-2; D is possibly TRBD1 (6 bases). Per the germline V gene, CDR1 is SGHRS and CDR2 is YFSETQ. The CDR3 has 15 residues. Trimming shortened V by 0 bases and J by 4 bases, and 13 bases separated the two germline ends. The CDR3 DNA sequence: TGCGCCAGCAGCTTGGGACAGGATCGGGTCTATGGCTACACCTTC. Amino acid sequence: CASSLGQDRVYGYTF.

The rearrangement joins TRBV7-2 to TRBJ2-1; 11 bases match TRBD1. V lost 1 base, J lost 5 bases, and 4 bases stayed unmatched. The CDR3 totals 16 residues. CDR1 is SGHTA and CDR2 is FQGNSA in the germline V gene. The CDR3 loop is CASSLGTGGTHNEQFF. In DNA form, the CDR3 reads TGTGCCAGCAGCTTAGGGACAGGGGGCACTCACAATGAGCAGTTCTTC.

The gene calls are TRBV7-9 and TRBJ2-3, with 7 positions matching TRBD1. The CDR3 spans 16 residues. The trim removed 5 bases at V and 2 bases at J, leaving 10 bases unmatched. Looked up from germline, CDR1 is SEHNR and CDR2 is FQNEAQ (reference sequence). The CDR3 region has the DNA TGTGCCAGCAGCCCCGGCAGGGGGTTGTTCACAGATACGCAGTATTTT. It yields the protein CASSPGRGLFTDTQYF. Full variable domain (remainder filled in from reference TRBV7-9 and TRBJ2-3): DTGVSQNPRHKITKRGQNVTFRCDPISEHNRLYWYRQTLGQGPEFLTYFQNEAQLEKSRLLSDRFSAERPKGSFSTLEIQRTEQGDSAMYLCASSPGRGLFTDTQYFGPGTRLTVL.

This rearrangement joins TRBV15 to TRBJ2-5; D unresolved. Germline CDR1 and CDR2: LNHNV and YYDKDF (reference sequence). V was shortened by 5 bases and J by 2 bases, with 6 bases between the two germline ends. This CDR3 has 12 amino acids. DNA of the CDR3: TGTGCCACCAGCCCTACTCAAGAGACCCAGTACTTC. Translation: CATSPTQETQYF.

The CDR3 sequence: CASRDRGNTEAFF. In nucleotides, the CDR3 is TGTGCCAGCAGGGACAGGGGGAACACTGAAGCTTTCTTT. The chain couples TRBV6-5 to TRBJ1-1, with TRBD1 matching 9 bases. CDR3 length equals 13 residues. Germline V gene data show CDR1 as MNHEY and CDR2 as SVGAGI. The V and J ends lost 6 bases and 1 base, in that order; junction bases with no gene match: 0.

The count of this clone is one. V and J are TRBV4-3 and TRBJ2-7; TRBD1 matches 8 bases. The germline V gene encodes CDR1 LGHNA and CDR2 YSLEER. V was pared by 0 bases and J by 3 bases, with 13 bases of the junction left unmatched. The CDR3 runs to 18 residues. The DNA of the CDR3 is TGCGCCAGCAGCCAAGAACATCTAGGGACAGGCTTTTTCTACGAGCAGTACTTC. This translates into CASSQEHLGTGFFYEQYF.

V and J are TRBV29-1 and TRBJ1-1, with unresolved D. CDR1 is SQVTM, CDR2 ANQGSEA, per germline. This CDR3 comprises 12 residues. The V end lost 5 bases, the J end lost 0 bases, and 7 bases lay between the germline ends. The CDR3 bases are TGCAGCGTTCTTCTTTTGAACACTGAAGCTTTCTTT. It specifies CSVLLLNTEAFF.

This chain connects TRBV4-1 to TRBJ2-1, with D maybe TRBD1 (5 bases). This CDR3 has 14 residues. Germline values: CDR1 MGHRA, CDR2 YSYEKL. The V end lost 5 bases, the J end lost 10 bases, and 18 bases lay between the germline ends. CDR3 protein: CASSFSVGPLEQFF. The CDR3 DNA reads as TGCGCCAGCAGCTTCTCAGTGGGGCCTCTGGAGCAGTTCTTC.

V gene TRBV6-5 combines with J gene TRBJ2-7, with 9 bases identical to TRBD1. The CDR3 runs to 15 residues. V dropped 5 bases and J dropped 2; count of bases not matched to a gene: 7. Germline V gene sequence: CDR1 MNHEY, CDR2 SVGAGI. The CDR3 loop reads CASSRSGQGAYEQYF. CDR3 DNA: TGTGCCAGCAGTCGCTCGGGACAGGGTGCCTACGAGCAGTACTTC.

V is TRBV9 and J is TRBJ2-7, with D perhaps TRBD2 (5 bases). The CDR3 consists of 14 residues. Germline assignment: CDR1 SGDLS and CDR2 YYNGEE. Trimming stripped 0 bases from V and 6 bases from J, with 13 bases between. The CDR3 region is CASSVAASTGEQYF. For the CDR3, the DNA is TGTGCCAGCAGCGTAGCCGCTAGCACTGGCGAGCAGTACTTC.

V usage is TRBV7-2 and J usage is TRBJ1-5, with 8 bases identical to TRBD1. CDR1 and CDR2 (germline): SGHTA, FQGNSA. V dropped 4 bases and J dropped 6; count of bases not matched to a gene: 5. This CDR3 has 14 amino acids. DNA of the CDR3: TGTGCCAGCAGCTGGACAGGGCCGGGTCAGCCCCAGCATTTT. Its translation: CASSWTGPGQPQHF.

This sequence joins TRBV11-2 and TRBJ2-7; TRBD1 agrees at 7 bases. CDR3 length: 15 residues. J was trimmed by 2 bases and V by 4 bases; bases with no gene match: 8. CDR1 and CDR2 from the germline V gene are SGHAT and FQNNGV. CDR3 sequence: CASSSPGQRAYEQYF. In DNA, the CDR3 is TGTGCCAGCAGCTCTCCGGGACAGAGGGCCTACGAGCAGTACTTC.

This clone was seen just once. The V call is TRBV4-3, the J call TRBJ2-5; 13 nucleotides align to TRBD2. The germline gives CDR1 LGHNA, CDR2 YSLEER. The junction had 3 bases not matched to a gene; V was cut back by 0 bases and J by 2 bases. This CDR3 is 17 amino acids long. The CDR3 DNA is TGCGCCAGCAGCCAAGATCTACTAGCGGGGGGGCAAGAGACCCAGTACTTC. Translated, it gives CASSQDLLAGGQETQYF.

The sample holds one count of this clone. The chain links TRBV24-1 to TRBJ2-1; TRBD1 aligns across 9 bases. The germline V gene encodes CDR1 KGHDR and CDR2 SFDVKD. The CDR3 sequence is 15 residues long. V dropped 4 bases and J dropped 9; count of bases not matched to a gene: 9. The CDR3 nucleotides are TGTGCCACCAGTGACACCGGGACAGGGTCGGTTGAGCAGTTCTTC. Translated: CATSDTGTGSVEQFF.

The rearrangement links TRBV15 to TRBJ1-5; D might be TRBD1 (5 bases). In germline, CDR1 is LNHNV, CDR2 YYDKDF (reference sequence). V lost 1 base and J lost 5, with 9 bases in between. The CDR3 spans 14 residues. The CDR3 here is CATSRAGKYQPQHF. The DNA for the CDR3 is TGTGCCACCAGCAGAGCAGGGAAGTATCAGCCCCAGCATTTT. Filled out from reference TRBV15 and TRBJ1-5, the complete variable domain reads DAMVIQNPRYQVTQFGKPVTLSCSQTLNHNVMYWYQQKSSQAPKLLFHYYDKDFNNEADTPDNFQSRRPNTSFCFLDIRSPGLGDTAMYLCATSRAGKYQPQHFGDGTRLSIL.

The chain couples TRBV6-6 to TRBJ1-1; 8 nucleotides line up with TRBD1. CDR3 size: 15 residues. Germline V gene sequence: CDR1 MNHNY, CDR2 SVGAGI (reference sequence). With 6 bases clipped from V and 3 bases from J, the junction kept 9 bases outside the gene matches. DNA of the CDR3: TGTGCCAGCAGAGCATGGACAGGGTGGGACACTGAAGCTTTCTTT. This codes for CASRAWTGWDTEAFF.

J is TRBJ2-7 and V is TRBV6-5, with a possible D match to TRBD2 (7 bases). Looked up from germline, CDR1 is MNHEY and CDR2 is SVGAGI. V lost 0 bases and J lost 3, with 15 bases in between. The CDR3 loop spans 16 amino acids. The CDR3 reads CASSYSGGAPRYEQYF. The CDR3 nucleotides are TGTGCCAGCAGTTACTCGGGGGGGGCGCCCCGCTACGAGCAGTACTTC.

V usage is TRBV9 and J usage is TRBJ2-3; the match to TRBD2 covers 9 bases. Germline lookup yields CDR1 SGDLS and CDR2 YYNGEE. Germline trimming cut 3 bases from V and 3 bases from J; bases unmatched to any gene: 5. This CDR3 is built from 15 residues. CDR3 region: CASSGLAGGTDTQYF. Here the CDR3 DNA reads TGTGCCAGCAGCGGCCTTGCGGGAGGGACAGATACGCAGTATTTT.

This chain uses TRBV15 with TRBJ2-5; 8 bases line up with TRBD1. The germline CDR1 and CDR2 sequences are LNHNV and YYDKDF (reference sequence). V shed 6 bases and J 1 base; nucleotides not matched to a gene: 10. The CDR3 sequence is 16 residues long. Here the CDR3 reads CATRPIDGQGQETQYF. Written as DNA, the CDR3 is TGTGCCACCAGGCCTATCGACGGACAGGGCCAAGAGACCCAGTACTTC.

The chain joins TRBV30 to TRBJ2-1; tentative D call: TRBD1 (5 bases). There are 15 residues in the CDR3. Germline V gene lookup returns CDR1 GTSNPN and CDR2 SVGIG (reference sequence). V lost 4 bases to trimming and J lost 0 bases, with 13 bases between them. The DNA for the CDR3 is TGTGCCTGGAAACCGGACACTATCTCCTACAATGAGCAGTTCTTC. This codes for CAWKPDTISYNEQFF.